This T cell receptor (beta chain) derives from a study of quantifying T cell responses using KT2 cells (dated by TCRdb to about 2017). Describing the broader study: RNA was DNase-treated and reverse transcribed with TCR alpha and beta constant-region primers, mostly using SuperScript III. The efficiency of the T4 ligation step under optimum conditions was estimated to be greater than 9%. PCR2 was performed as a SYBR Green qPCR and was stopped at a predetermined fluorescence threshold so that over-amplification was avoided.

The germline V gene supplies CDR1 SGHVS and CDR2 FQNEAQ. From its cysteine to its phenylalanine, the CDR3 spans 13 amino acids. Just CDR3 DNA is preserved here, 39 bases in frame from base 1. After removal of 4 bases from V and 3 bases from J, the junction retains 2 bases not matched to a gene. To test the sensitivity and accuracy of the pipeline, known numbers of KT2, a T cell clone whose TCR had already been sequenced, were spiked into unfractionated PBMC. A range of KT2-to-PBMC ratios was produced by mixing KT2 cells with a fixed number of PBMC. A note on this clonotype: There is no known antigen for this receptor. The record has no base qualities; no much larger clone is one base away.

The receptor library was made with UMI-ligation and nested PCR. T4 RNA ligase 1 was used to ligate a single-stranded oligonucleotide containing the Illumina SP2 sequence and a UMI to the 3' end of the cDNA. PCR1 used four to five cycles (98 degrees C 15 s, 69 degrees C 30 s, 72 degrees C 40 s), and the beta primer was an equimolar mix of RC1.1 and RC1.2 that covered TRBC1 and TRBC2. Starting at PCR2, TCR alpha and beta chains were handled separately, and sample indices and Illumina adaptors were added. Placed after an 8-base spacer, the UMI was made up of 12 random nucleotides arranged as two hexamers with a spacer between them. Libraries were sequenced on an Illumina MiSeq with v2 2x251 paired-end chemistry, typically around eleven samples per run. To boost diversity, each sequencing library was supplemented with PhiX DNA at about 5-8%. Regarding the original processing steps: bcl2fastq converted raw reads to FASTQ, and Demultiplexor demultiplexed the reads by dual indices. V and J genes were assigned by Decombinator through tag matching that permitted a single base-pair mismatch. Collapsinator used UMIs to correct both sequencing errors and frequency errors arising from PCR heterogeneity. CDR3Translator turned Decombinator identifiers into nucleotide sequence, translated that sequence into amino acids, and pulled out the CDR3 based on C- and N-terminal motifs. A cluster of KT2 sequences that shared one unique molecular identifier was counted as a single distinct KT2 TCR. TCRdb reanalyzed the raw reads on its own, using fastp at Q25 for trimming and MiXCR for clone calling, and kept in-frame beta chains. Every CDR3 protein is listed once, alongside the most common genes and DNA of its rows. The V and J calls were not made by the authors but by TCRdb's processing. Present in this sample are some 43,000 distinct CDR3 sequences, 17% of which were seen just once. The ten largest clonotypes hold approximately 47% of the sample.

Study-wide conclusions, independent of this receptor: KT2 sequences were detected down to the lowest spike-in tested, which was about one KT2 cell per 100,000 PBMC. Saturation was seen in the detection of KT2 sequences when very high numbers of KT2 cells were spiked in. The numbers of KT2 alpha and beta sequences increased linearly with the number of input KT2 cells across several orders of magnitude. No side-by-side comparison between this pipeline and other TCR sequencing techniques was included in the study.

This chain is built from TRBV7-8 and TRBJ1-2; 7 central bases correspond to TRBD1. Source material: PBMCs spiked with cells of the T cell clone KT2. This clonotype was obtained from a human donor. CDR3 reads: CASSSGTDYGYTF. The sequenced DNA: TGTGCCAGCAGCTCAGGGACAGACTATGGCTACACCTTC.